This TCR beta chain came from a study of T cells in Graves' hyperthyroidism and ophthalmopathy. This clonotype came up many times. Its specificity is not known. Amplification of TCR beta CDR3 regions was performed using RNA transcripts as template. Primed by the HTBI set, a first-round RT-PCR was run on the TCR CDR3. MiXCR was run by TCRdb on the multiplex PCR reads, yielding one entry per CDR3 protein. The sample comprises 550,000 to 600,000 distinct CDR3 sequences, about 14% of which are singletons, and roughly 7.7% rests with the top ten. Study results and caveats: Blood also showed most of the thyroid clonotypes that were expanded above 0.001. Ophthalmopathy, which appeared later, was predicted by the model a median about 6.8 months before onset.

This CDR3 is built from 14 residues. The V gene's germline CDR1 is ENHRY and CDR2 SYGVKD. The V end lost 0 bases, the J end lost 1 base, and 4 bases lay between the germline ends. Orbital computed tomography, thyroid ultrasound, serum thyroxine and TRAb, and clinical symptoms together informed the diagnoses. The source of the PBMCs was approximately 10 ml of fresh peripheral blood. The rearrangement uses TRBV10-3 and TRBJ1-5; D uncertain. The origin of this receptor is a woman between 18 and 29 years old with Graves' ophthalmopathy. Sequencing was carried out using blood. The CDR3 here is CAISESTSNQPQHF. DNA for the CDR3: TGTGCCATCAGTGAGTCTACGAGCAATCAGCCCCAGCATTTT.